A selection of T cell receptor beta chains follows, all from one sample in a study of blood T cell repertoires in COVID-19. Using immunoSEQ multiplex PCR, the repertoire was profiled, and TCRdb retains in-frame clones only, with some absent. Of about 250,000 clones in the sample, over 80% were seen once. Sequenced sample: peripheral blood. The receptors shown here come from a middle-aged man with acute or convalescent COVID-19. CDR3s include the opening cysteine and the closing phenylalanine or tryptophan. The D gene is left open where the match is weak. Rows give clone size only sometimes, using once, few, many, or a class for an expanded clone.

d_call	clone_size	v_call	j_call	cdr3_nt	cdr3_aa
NA	NA	TRBV7-6	TRBJ2-2	TGTGCCAGCAGCTTAAGTTCCTCCGGGAAGCGGAGCTTCACCGGGGAGCTGTTTTTT	CASSLSSSGKRSFTGELFF
TRBD1	NA	TRBV10-2	TRBJ2-4	TGCGCCAGCAGATCAGGACAGGGTGCCTCCGAAAACATTCAGTACTTC	CASRSGQGASENIQYF
TRBD2	NA	TRBV7-2	TRBJ2-1	TGTGCCAGCAGCCCGCAACTAGCGGGAGCTGTCAATGAGCAGTTCTTC	CASSPQLAGAVNEQFF
TRBD1	NA	TRBV7-2	TRBJ1-4	TGTGCCAGCAACCCGACAGGGCCTAATGAAAAACTGTTTTTT	CASNPTGPNEKLFF
NA	NA	TRBV7-5	TRBJ1-2	TGTGTCAGAAGCCCGCCCCCCAGGGGGACTTTGGACTATGGCTACACCTTC	CVRSPPPRGTLDYGYTF
NA	NA	TRBV2	TRBJ2-5	TGTGCCAGCAGCGGGGTACAAGAGACCCAGTACTTC	CASSGVQETQYF
TRBD2	few	TRBV9	TRBJ2-2	TGTGCCAGCAGCACGCAAACTAGCGGGAGGGGAACCGGGGAGCTGTTTTTT	CASSTQTSGRGTGELFF
NA	NA	TRBV6-1	TRBJ2-5	TGTGCCAGCAGTGAAGGAAGGCGGATAGGCGTAGAGACCCAGTACTTC	CASSEGRRIGVETQYF
NA	NA	TRBV18	TRBJ1-6	TGTGCCAGCTCACCGATTCAGGGAAATTCACCCCTCCACTTT	CASSPIQGNSPLHF
NA	NA	TRBV12-5	TRBJ1-1	TGTGCTAGTCACAAGACAGTCAACACTGAAGCTTTCTTT	CASHKTVNTEAFF
TRBD2	many	TRBV19	TRBJ2-7	TGTGCCAGTATGCTAGCGGGAACCTACGAGCAGTACTTC	CASMLAGTYEQYF
TRBD2	once	TRBV11-3	TRBJ2-3	TGTGCCAGCAGCTCGACGACTAGGCGGGGGAGAGATACGCAGTATTTT	CASSSTTRRGRDTQYF
TRBD1	NA	TRBV24-1	TRBJ2-5	TGTGCCACCAGTCCCCCGGGACAGGGTCTTGGGGAGACCCAGTACTTC	CATSPPGQGLGETQYF
NA	few	TRBV9	TRBJ1-4	TGTGCCAGCAGCGTGGAGGGGAGGAATAATGAAAAACTGTTTTTT	CASSVEGRNNEKLFF
TRBD1	NA	TRBV2	TRBJ1-1	TGTGCCAGCAGTGAAGGGGACAGGCCTTGGGGAGAAGAAGCTTTCTTT	CASSEGDRPWGEEAFF
NA	NA	TRBV11-2	TRBJ2-7	TGTGCCAGCAGCTTAGCGACAGGACTCTACGAGCAGTACTTC	CASSLATGLYEQYF
TRBD1	NA	TRBV7-9	TRBJ1-1	TGTGCCAGCAGCCCCGGACAGGGGCCCAGCGAGGCTGAAGCTTTCTTT	CASSPGQGPSEAEAFF
TRBD1	NA	TRBV9	TRBJ1-1	TGTGCCAGCAGCCCAGGGACAGGGGTGGCCACTGAAGCTTTCTTT	CASSPGTGVATEAFF
NA	NA	TRBV11-2	TRBJ2-3	TGTGCCAGCAGCTTAGACCTGACTAGGGATACGCAGTATTTT	CASSLDLTRDTQYF
TRBD2	few	TRBV5-1	TRBJ2-5	TGCGCCAGCAGCTTTGGACTAGCGGGAGAGGTGGAGACCCAGTACTTC	CASSFGLAGEVETQYF
TRBD2	NA	TRBV2	TRBJ2-2	TGTGCCAGCAGTGAAGTCCCAGCGGGAGGCGCGGCCGGGGAGCTGTTTTTT	CASSEVPAGGAAGELFF
NA	NA	TRBV24-1	TRBJ1-5	TGTGCCACCAGTGATTCAGATCAGCCCCAGCATTTT	CATSDSDQPQHF
TRBD2	NA	TRBV5-4	TRBJ2-3	TGTGCCAGCAGGTCTAGCGGGAGGTCCACAGATACGCAGTATTTT	CASRSSGRSTDTQYF
TRBD1	NA	TRBV5-1	TRBJ1-6	TGCGCCAGCAGCTTTTTTGACAGGGAAAATTCACCCCTCCACTTT	CASSFFDRENSPLHF
NA	NA	TRBV29-1	TRBJ2-3	TGCAGCGTTTTGTTGGGCAACACAGATACGCAGTATTTT	CSVLLGNTDTQYF
TRBD1	NA	TRBV19	TRBJ1-5	TGTGCCAGTAGTGATGGGACAGGACGTAGCAATCAGCCCCAGCATTTT	CASSDGTGRSNQPQHF
TRBD1	few	TRBV6-5	TRBJ1-1	TGTGCCAGCACCCAGACAGGGACTTTTGAAGCTTTCTTT	CASTQTGTFEAFF